The next 9 T cell receptor beta chains were all read from a single sample in a study of blood T cell repertoires in COVID-19. The protocol was immunoSEQ multiplex PCR, while the TCRdb copy is restricted to in-frame clones and leaves out a portion. The data show hundreds of thousands of clones, with roughly 87% seen just once and less than 10% held by the top ten. Material for sequencing was peripheral blood. These receptor sequences come from a man younger than 35 with active or convalescent COVID-19.

This chain joins TRBV6-5 and TRBJ2-7, with 7 bases that match TRBD1. The CDR3 contains 13 residues. Germline V gene lookup returns CDR1 MNHEY and CDR2 SVGAGI. With 8 bases clipped from V and 2 bases from J, the junction kept 6 bases outside the gene matches. CDR3 DNA sequence: TGTGCCAGCGGCGACGGGACAGCCTACGAGCAGTACTTC. Its translation: CASGDGTAYEQYF.

The chain's CDR3 is CASSFALDTQYF. CDR3 coding DNA: TGTGCCAGCAGCTTTGCACTGGATACGCAGTATTTT. The J gene is TRBJ2-3, the V gene TRBV5-6; no definite D call. V lost 2 bases to trimming and J lost 6 bases, with 7 bases between them. Germline CDR1 is SGHDT and CDR2 is YYEEEE. The CDR3 totals 12 residues.

V and J are TRBV11-2 and TRBJ2-3, with D maybe TRBD2 (6 bases). Germline loops: CDR1 SGHAT, CDR2 FQNNGV. This CDR3 region has 16 residues. With 1 base removed from V and 4 bases from J, the gap between germline ends came to 15 bases. CDR3 nucleotides: TGTGCCAGCAGCTTAGGCGGCGGCGGGGTCCCAGATACGCAGTATTTT. Its translation: CASSLGGGGVPDTQYF.

This clone showed up just once. The V and J genes are TRBV6-5 and TRBJ1-2; TRBD1 agrees at 8 bases. The CDR3 loop spans 12 amino acids. The V gene end was trimmed by 7 bases and the J gene end by 7 bases; junction bases not matched to a gene: 5. Germline loops: CDR1 MNHEY, CDR2 SVGAGI. CDR3 loop: CASTPGTGGYTF. As DNA, the CDR3 is TGTGCCAGCACACCCGGGACAGGTGGCTACACCTTC.

A single count supports this clone. The chain combines TRBV5-1 with TRBJ2-7; 7 nucleotides agree with TRBD2. CDR3 length: 13 amino acids. Germline assignment: CDR1 SGHRS and CDR2 YFSETQ. V trimming: 5 bases; J trimming: 2 bases; junction bases outside the gene matches: 4. The CDR3 bases are TGCGCCAGCAGGGGCGGGGGAACCTACGAGCAGTACTTC. The encoded protein is CASRGGGTYEQYF.

The genes are TRBV5-3 and TRBJ2-3; a possible D gene is TRBD2 (5 bases). TRBV5-3 is assigned to the ORF class and has an uncertain function. The CDR3 runs to 13 residues. V was trimmed by 7 bases and J by 5 bases, leaving 14 bases between them. CDR3 residues: CAREGSHVDTQYF. CDR3 sequence (DNA): TGTGCCAGAGAGGGCAGTCACGTAGATACGCAGTATTTT.

This chain joins TRBV7-9 and TRBJ1-6, with D unresolved. V lost 5 bases to trimming and J lost 0 bases, with 14 bases between them. The CDR3 length is 17 residues. CDR1 is SEHNR, CDR2 FQNEAQ, per germline (reference sequence). The CDR3: CASSQGLSSSYNSPLHF. As DNA, the CDR3 is TGTGCCAGCAGCCAAGGACTTTCGAGCTCCTATAATTCACCCCTCCACTTT.

J is TRBJ2-1 and V is TRBV4-3; tentative D call: TRBD1 (5 bases). V was pared by 0 bases and J by 3 bases, with 6 bases between. The CDR3 has 14 residues. Per the germline V gene, CDR1 is LGHNA and CDR2 is YSLEER. DNA of the CDR3: TGCGCCAGCAGCCAAGAGGACAACTACAATGAGCAGTTCTTC. This gives the protein CASSQEDNYNEQFF.

The chain employs TRBV27 and TRBJ2-2; unclear D gene. V lost 0 bases to trimming and J lost 9 bases, with 8 bases between them. The CDR3 runs 13 residues. CDR1 is MNHEY, CDR2 SMNVEV, per germline (reference sequence). The DNA for the CDR3 is TGTGCCAGCAGTTTATCGAAGCTCCGGGAGCTGTTTTTT. It codes for CASSLSKLRELFF.